This TCR beta chain was found in a study of long-term antiretroviral therapy in people with HIV. The CDR3 covers 15 residues. J was trimmed by 6 bases and V by 1 base; bases with no gene match: 6. Germline V gene data show CDR1 as MGHRA and CDR2 as YSYEKL. Study observations and caveats: Dominance of pre-ART expanded clones persisted, fluctuating and often declining after ART.

Concerning this clone: Its antigen is not known.

At survey level, the immunoSEQ assay was run in its v3.0 version. Assay used: immunoSEQ multiplex PCR; TCRdb lists only in-frame clones, some missing. The sample shows some 31,000 clones, 70% to 90% of them seen only once. This TCR was sampled from a man aged 18 to 30 with HIV. The J gene is TRBJ1-2, the V gene TRBV4-1; 9 nucleotides line up with TRBD1. Material: unsorted PBMCs, obtained 1.1 years after starting antiretroviral therapy. CDR3 sequence: CASSQVGTGKDGYTF. The DNA of the CDR3 is TGCGCCAGCAGCCAAGTGGGGACAGGGAAAGATGGCTACACCTTC.